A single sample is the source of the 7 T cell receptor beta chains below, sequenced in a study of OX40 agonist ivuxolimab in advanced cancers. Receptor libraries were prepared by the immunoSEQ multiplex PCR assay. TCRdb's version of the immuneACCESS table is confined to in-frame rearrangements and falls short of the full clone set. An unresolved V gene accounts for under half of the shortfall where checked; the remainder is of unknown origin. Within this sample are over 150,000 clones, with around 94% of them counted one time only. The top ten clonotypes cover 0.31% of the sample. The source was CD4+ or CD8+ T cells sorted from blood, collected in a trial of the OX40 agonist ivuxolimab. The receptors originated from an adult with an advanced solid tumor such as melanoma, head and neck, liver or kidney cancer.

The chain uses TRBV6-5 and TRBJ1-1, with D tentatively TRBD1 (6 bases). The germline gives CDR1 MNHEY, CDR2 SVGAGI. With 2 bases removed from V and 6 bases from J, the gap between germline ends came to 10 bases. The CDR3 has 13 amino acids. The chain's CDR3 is CASSYPRQAEAFF. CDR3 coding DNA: TGTGCCAGCAGTTACCCGAGACAGGCTGAAGCTTTCTTT.

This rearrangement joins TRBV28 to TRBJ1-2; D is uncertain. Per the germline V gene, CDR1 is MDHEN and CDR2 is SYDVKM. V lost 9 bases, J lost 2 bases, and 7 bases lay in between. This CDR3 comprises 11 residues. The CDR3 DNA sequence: TGTGCCAGTGGCCAAAACTATGGCTACACCTTC. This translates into CASGQNYGYTF.

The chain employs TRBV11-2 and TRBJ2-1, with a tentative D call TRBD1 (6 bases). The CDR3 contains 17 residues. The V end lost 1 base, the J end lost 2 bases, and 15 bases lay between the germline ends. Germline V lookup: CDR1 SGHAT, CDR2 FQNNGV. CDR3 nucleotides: TGTGCCAGCAGCTTAGTGCTGGGGGCTTCCCCCTACAATGAGCAGTTCTTC. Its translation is CASSLVLGASPYNEQFF.

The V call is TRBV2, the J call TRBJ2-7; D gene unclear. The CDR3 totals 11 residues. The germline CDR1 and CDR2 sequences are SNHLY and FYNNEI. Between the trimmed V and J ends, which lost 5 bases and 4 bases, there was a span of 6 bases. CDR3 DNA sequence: TGTGCCAGCAGTAAGGCGTACGAGCAGTACTTC. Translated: CASSKAYEQYF.

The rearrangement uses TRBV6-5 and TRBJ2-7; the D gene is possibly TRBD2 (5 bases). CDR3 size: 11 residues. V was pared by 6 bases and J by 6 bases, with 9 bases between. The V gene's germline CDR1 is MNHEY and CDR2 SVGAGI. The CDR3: CASSYEGEQYF. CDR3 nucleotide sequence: TGTGCCAGCAGCTACGAGGGCGAGCAGTACTTC.

CDR3 amino acids: CASTRGMGGTEAFF. For the CDR3, the DNA is TGCGCCAGCACCAGGGGGATGGGGGGCACTGAAGCTTTCTTT. V is TRBV4-3 and J is TRBJ1-1; 7 nucleotides match TRBD1. Looked up from germline, CDR1 is LGHNA and CDR2 is YSLEER. Trimming cost V 7 bases and J 4 bases; bases outside gene matches: 9. This CDR3 comprises 14 residues.

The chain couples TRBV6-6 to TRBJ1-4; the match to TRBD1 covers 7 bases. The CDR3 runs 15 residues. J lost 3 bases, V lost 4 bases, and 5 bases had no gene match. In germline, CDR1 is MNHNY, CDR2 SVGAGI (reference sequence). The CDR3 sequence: CASSSPQGANEKLFF. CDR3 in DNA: TGTGCCAGCAGTTCCCCCCAGGGGGCTAATGAAAAACTGTTTTTT.